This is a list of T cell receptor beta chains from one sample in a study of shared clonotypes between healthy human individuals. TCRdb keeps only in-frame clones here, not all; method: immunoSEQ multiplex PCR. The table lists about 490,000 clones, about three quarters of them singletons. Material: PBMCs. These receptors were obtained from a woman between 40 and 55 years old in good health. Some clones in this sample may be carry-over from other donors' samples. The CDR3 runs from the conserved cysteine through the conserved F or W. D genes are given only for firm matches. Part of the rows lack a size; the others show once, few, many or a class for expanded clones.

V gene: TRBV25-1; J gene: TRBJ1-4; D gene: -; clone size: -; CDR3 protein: CASSDLQGLNEKLFF; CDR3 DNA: TGTGCCAGTAGTGATCTACAGGGACTAAATGAAAAACTGTTTTTT
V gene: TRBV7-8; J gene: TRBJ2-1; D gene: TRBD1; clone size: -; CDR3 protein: CASSRTGDEQFF; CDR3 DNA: TGTGCCAGCAGCCGCACAGGGGATGAGCAGTTCTTC
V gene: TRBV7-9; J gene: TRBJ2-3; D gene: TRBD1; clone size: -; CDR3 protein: CASSYRTGGEDTQYF; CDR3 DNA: TGTGCCAGCAGCTACCGGACAGGGGGGGAAGATACGCAGTATTTT
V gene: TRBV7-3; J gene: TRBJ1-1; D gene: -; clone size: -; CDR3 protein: CASSLFGNTEAFF; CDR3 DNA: TGTGCCAGCAGCTTGTTCGGTAACACTGAAGCTTTCTTT
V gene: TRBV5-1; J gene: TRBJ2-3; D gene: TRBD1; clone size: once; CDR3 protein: CASSLVKGARETDTQYF; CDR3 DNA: TGCGCCAGCAGCTTGGTAAAGGGGGCGCGTGAAACAGATACGCAGTATTTT
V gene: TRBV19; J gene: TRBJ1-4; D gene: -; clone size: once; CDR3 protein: CASSIFREPAEKLFF; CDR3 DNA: TGTGCCAGTAGTATCTTTAGGGAACCGGCCGAAAAACTGTTTTTT
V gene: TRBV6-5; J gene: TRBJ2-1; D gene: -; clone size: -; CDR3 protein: CASSYSGVRPARQFF; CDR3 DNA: TGTGCCAGCAGTTACTCAGGGGTCCGGCCCGCTCGGCAGTTCTTC
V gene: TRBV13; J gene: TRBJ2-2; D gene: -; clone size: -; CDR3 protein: CASSLGRLALETGELFF; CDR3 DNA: TGTGCCAGCAGCTTAGGCCGCCTAGCGTTGGAAACCGGGGAGCTGTTTTTT
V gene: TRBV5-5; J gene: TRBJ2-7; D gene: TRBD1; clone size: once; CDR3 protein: CASSLGNRGDYEQYF; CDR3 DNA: TGTGCCAGCAGCTTGGGAAACAGGGGTGACTACGAGCAGTACTTC
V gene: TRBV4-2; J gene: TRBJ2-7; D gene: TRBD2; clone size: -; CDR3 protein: CASSQDLPSGRYEQYF; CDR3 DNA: TGTGCCAGCAGCCAAGACCTGCCTAGCGGGAGATACGAGCAGTACTTC
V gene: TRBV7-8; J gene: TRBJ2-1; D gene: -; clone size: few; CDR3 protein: CASSLDSYNEQFF; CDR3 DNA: TGTGCCAGCAGCCTCGACAGCTACAATGAGCAGTTCTTC
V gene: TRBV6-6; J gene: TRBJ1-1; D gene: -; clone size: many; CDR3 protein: CASSYSGQGEAFF; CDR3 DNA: TGTGCCAGCAGTTACTCCGGGCAGGGTGAAGCTTTCTTT
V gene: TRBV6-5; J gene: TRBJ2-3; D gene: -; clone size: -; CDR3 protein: CASSPWEGARDTQYF; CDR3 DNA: TGTGCCAGCAGTCCCTGGGAGGGGGCGCGAGATACGCAGTATTTT
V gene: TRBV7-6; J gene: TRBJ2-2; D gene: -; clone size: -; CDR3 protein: CASSPAARTNTGELFF; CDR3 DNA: TGTGCCAGCAGCCCTGCGGCGCGAACGAACACCGGGGAGCTGTTTTTT
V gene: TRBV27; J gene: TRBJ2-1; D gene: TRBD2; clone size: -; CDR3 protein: CASSAAGLAARRGYNEQFF; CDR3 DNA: TGTGCCAGCAGTGCCGCGGGACTAGCGGCTCGAAGGGGATACAATGAGCAGTTCTTC
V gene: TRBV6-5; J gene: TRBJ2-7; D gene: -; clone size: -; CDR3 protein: CASTPRPNYEQYF; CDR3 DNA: TGTGCCAGCACCCCCCGGCCGAACTACGAGCAGTACTTC
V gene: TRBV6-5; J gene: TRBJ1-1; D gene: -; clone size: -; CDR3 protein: CASSLLYTTEAFF; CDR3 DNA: TGTGCCAGCAGCCTTTTATACACCACTGAAGCTTTCTTT
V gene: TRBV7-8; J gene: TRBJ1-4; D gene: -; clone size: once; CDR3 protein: CASSLEATNEKLFF; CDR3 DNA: TGTGCCAGCAGCTTAGAAGCAACTAATGAAAAACTGTTTTTT
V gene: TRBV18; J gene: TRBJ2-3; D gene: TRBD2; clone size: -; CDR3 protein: CASSPSLAGEDTQYF; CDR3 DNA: TGTGCCAGCTCACCAAGTCTAGCGGGAGAAGATACGCAGTATTTT
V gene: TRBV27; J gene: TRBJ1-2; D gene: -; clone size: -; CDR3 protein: CASSLLPGSPSGYTF; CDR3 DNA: TGTGCCAGCAGTTTATTGCCGGGAAGTCCGTCTGGCTACACCTTC
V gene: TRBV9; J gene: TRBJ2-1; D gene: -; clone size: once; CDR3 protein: CASSVEIGGSNNEQFF; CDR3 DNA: TGTGCCAGCAGCGTAGAAATCGGAGGGTCGAACAATGAGCAGTTCTTC
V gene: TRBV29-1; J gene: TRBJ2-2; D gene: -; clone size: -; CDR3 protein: CSVEVRRTGELFF; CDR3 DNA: TGCAGCGTTGAAGTCAGAAGAACCGGGGAGCTGTTTTTT
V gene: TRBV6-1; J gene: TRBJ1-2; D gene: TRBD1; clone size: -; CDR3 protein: CASETRQGRGYTF; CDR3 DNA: TGTGCCAGCGAGACACGACAGGGAAGAGGCTACACCTTC
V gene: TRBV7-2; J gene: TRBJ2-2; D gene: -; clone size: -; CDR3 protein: CASRRTANTGELFF; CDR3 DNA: TGTGCCAGCAGACGTACAGCGAACACCGGGGAGCTGTTTTTT
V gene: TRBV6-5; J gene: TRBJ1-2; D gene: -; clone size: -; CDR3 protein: CASSARQANYGYTF; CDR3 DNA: TGTGCCAGCAGTGCCCGCCAAGCTAACTATGGCTACACCTTC
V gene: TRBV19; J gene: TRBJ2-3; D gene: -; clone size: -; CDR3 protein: CASSVAASTDTQYF; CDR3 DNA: TGTGCCAGTAGTGTAGCGGCTTCCACAGATACGCAGTATTTT
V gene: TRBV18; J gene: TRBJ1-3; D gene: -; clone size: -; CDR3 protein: CASSLQGSGNTIYF; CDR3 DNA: TGTGCCAGCTCACTTCAGGGTTCTGGAAACACCATATATTTT
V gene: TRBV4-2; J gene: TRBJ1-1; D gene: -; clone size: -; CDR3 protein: CASSQFQGGYTEAFF; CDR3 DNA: TGTGCCAGCAGCCAGTTTCAGGGTGGGTACACTGAAGCTTTCTTT
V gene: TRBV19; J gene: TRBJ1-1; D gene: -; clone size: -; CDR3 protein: CASSILYKGRNTEAFF; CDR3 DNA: TGTGCCAGTAGTATTCTTTACAAGGGCCGGAACACTGAAGCTTTCTTT
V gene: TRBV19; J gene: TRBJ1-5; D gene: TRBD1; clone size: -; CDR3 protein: CASSQRTGIGQPQHF; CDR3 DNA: TGTGCCAGTAGCCAAAGGACAGGGATTGGTCAGCCCCAGCATTTT
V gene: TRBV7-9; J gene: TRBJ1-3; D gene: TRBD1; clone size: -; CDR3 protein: CASNDRGNPNPSGNTIYF; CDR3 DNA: TGTGCCAGCAACGACAGGGGCAACCCCAACCCCTCTGGAAACACCATATATTTT
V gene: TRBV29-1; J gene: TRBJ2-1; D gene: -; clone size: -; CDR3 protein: CSVELSYNEQFF; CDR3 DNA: TGCAGCGTTGAATTATCCTACAATGAGCAGTTCTTC
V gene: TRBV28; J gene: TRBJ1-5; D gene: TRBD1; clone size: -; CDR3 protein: CASSPRGQGNQPQHF; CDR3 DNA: TGTGCCAGCAGTCCTCGAGGACAGGGCAATCAGCCCCAGCATTTT
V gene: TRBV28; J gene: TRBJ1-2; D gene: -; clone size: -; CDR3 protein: CASSPRSLGQAGGYTF; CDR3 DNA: TGTGCCAGCAGCCCAAGGTCCCTAGGACAAGCTGGGGGCTACACCTTC
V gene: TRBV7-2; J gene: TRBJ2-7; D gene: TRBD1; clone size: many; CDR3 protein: CASREGQGPYEQYF; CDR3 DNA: TGTGCCAGCAGGGAGGGACAGGGGCCCTACGAGCAGTACTTC
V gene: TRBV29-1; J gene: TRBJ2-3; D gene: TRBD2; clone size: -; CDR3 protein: CSVVGLAAQQLDTQYF; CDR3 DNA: TGCAGCGTTGTGGGACTAGCGGCCCAACAATTGGATACGCAGTATTTT
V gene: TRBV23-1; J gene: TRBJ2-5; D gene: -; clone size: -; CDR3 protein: CASSQSPGYRKTQYF; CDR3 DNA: TGCGCCAGCAGTCAATCCCCGGGATACAGAAAGACCCAGTACTTC
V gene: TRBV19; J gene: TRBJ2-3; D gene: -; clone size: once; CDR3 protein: CASSIQGQTSTDTQYF; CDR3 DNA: TGTGCCAGTAGTATCCAAGGGCAGACCTCCACAGATACGCAGTATTTT
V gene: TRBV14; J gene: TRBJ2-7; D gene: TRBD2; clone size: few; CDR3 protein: CASSQEGLAGVHYEQYF; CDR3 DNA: TGTGCCAGCAGCCAAGAGGGACTAGCGGGAGTCCATTACGAGCAGTACTTC
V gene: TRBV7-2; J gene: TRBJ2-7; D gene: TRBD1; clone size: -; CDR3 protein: CASTQDRGASEQYF; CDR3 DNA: TGTGCCAGCACCCAGGACAGGGGGGCTAGCGAGCAGTACTTC
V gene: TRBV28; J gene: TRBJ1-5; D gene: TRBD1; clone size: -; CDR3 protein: CASNPLRGRGQPQHF; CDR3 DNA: TGTGCCAGCAACCCGCTAAGGGGGCGGGGTCAGCCCCAGCATTTT
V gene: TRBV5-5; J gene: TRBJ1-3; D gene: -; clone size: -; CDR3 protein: CASSRDPSSGNTIYF; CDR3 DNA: TGTGCCAGCAGCAGGGACCCCAGCTCTGGAAACACCATATATTTT
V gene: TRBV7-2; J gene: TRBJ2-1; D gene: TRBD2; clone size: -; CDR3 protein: CASSSPGLAGGGNNEQFF; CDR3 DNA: TGTGCCAGCAGCTCTCCGGGACTAGCGGGAGGAGGGAACAATGAGCAGTTCTTC
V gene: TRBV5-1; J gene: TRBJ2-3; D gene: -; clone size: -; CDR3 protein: CASSKDSINTQYF; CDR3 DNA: TGCGCCAGCAGCAAAGACTCGATTAATACGCAGTATTTT
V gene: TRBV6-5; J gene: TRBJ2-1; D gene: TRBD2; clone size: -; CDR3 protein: CASSCRVAGAPNEQFF; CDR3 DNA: TGTGCCAGCAGTTGCCGTGTAGCGGGAGCCCCCAATGAGCAGTTCTTC
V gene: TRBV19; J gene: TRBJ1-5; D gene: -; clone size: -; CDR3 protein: CASNLGGLPQHF; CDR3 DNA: TGTGCCAGTAATTTGGGGGGATTGCCCCAGCATTTT
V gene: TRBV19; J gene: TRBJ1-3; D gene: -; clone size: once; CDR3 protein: CASRADIGSGNTIYF; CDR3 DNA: TGTGCCAGTAGGGCAGACATCGGGTCTGGAAACACCATATATTTT
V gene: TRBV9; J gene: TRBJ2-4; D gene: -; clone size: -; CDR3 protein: CASSVEAGGQGLAKNIQYF; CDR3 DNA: TGTGCCAGCAGCGTAGAGGCCGGCGGGCAGGGCCTAGCCAAAAACATTCAGTACTTC
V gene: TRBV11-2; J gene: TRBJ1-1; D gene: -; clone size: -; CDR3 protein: CASSLESTETFF; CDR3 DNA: TGTGCCAGCAGCTTGGAGAGCACTGAAACTTTCTTT
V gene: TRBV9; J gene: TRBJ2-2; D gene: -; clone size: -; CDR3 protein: CASSRGATNTGELFF; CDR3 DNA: TGTGCCAGCAGCCGGGGGGCCACGAACACCGGGGAGCTGTTTTTT
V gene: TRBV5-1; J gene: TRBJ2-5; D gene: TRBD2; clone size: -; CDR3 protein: CASSFYAGEGETQYF; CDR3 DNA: TGCGCCAGCAGCTTCTATGCGGGAGAGGGGGAGACCCAGTACTTC
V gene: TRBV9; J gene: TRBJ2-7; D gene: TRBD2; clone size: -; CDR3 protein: CASSLGEGRHEQYF; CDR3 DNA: TGTGCCAGCAGCCTTGGGGAGGGCCGCCACGAGCAGTACTTC
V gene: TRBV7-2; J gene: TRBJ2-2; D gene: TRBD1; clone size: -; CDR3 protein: CASSWGQGTGGELFF; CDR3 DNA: TGTGCCAGCAGCTGGGGACAGGGGACGGGCGGGGAGCTGTTTTTT